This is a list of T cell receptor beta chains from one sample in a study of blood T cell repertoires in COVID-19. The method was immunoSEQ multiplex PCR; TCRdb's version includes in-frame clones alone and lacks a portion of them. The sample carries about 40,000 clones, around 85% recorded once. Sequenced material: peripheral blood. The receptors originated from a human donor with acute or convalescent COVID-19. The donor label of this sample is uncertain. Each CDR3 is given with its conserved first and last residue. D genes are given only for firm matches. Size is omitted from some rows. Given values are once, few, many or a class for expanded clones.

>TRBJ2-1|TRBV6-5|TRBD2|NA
CASSYGTSLRNEQFF
TGTGCCAGCAGTTACGGGACTAGCCTAAGGAATGAGCAGTTCTTC
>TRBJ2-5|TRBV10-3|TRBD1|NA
CAISVSGGEKTQYF
TGTGCCATCAGTGTATCAGGGGGCGAAAAGACCCAGTACTTC
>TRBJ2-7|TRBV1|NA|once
CTSSRGTSGGNSYEQYF
TGCACCAGCAGCCGGGGGACTAGCGGGGGAAACTCCTACGAGCAGTACTTC
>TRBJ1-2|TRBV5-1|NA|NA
CASSRDAGESSYGYTF
TGCGCCAGCAGCCGGGACGCGGGGGAATCGAGCTATGGCTACACCTTC
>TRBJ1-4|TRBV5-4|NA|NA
CASSLGGATNEKLFF
TGTGCCAGCAGCTTGGGGGGGGCAACTAATGAAAAACTGTTTTTT
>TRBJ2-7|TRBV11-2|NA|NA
CASSLPDGGFYEQYF
TGTGCCAGCAGCTTACCCGACGGGGGTTTCTACGAGCAGTACTTC
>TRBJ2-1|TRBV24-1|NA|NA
CATSDLTGGSSGSLNEQFF
TGTGCCACCAGTGATTTGACAGGGGGCTCAAGCGGGAGCCTCAATGAGCAGTTCTTC
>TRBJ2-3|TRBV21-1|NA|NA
CASSYKRGGCTDTQYF
TGTGCCAGCAGTTATAAGCGGGGGGGGTGCACAGATACGCAGTATTTT
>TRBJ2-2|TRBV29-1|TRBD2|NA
CSVISGGVTGELFF
TGCAGCGTTATTAGCGGGGGGGTCACCGGGGAGCTGTTTTTT
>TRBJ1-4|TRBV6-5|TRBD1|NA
CASTRGQGNEKLFF
TGTGCCAGCACCAGGGGACAGGGGAATGAAAAACTGTTTTTT
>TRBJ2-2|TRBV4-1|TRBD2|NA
CASSTPSRRESLELFF
TGCGCCAGCAGCACTCCTAGCCGGCGGGAGAGTCTGGAGCTGTTTTTT
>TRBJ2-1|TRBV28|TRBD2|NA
CASSLASGTGGGEQFF
TGTGCCAGCAGTTTAGCTAGCGGGACCGGAGGGGGTGAGCAGTTCTTC
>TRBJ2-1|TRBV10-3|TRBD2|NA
CAIKGLAGNEQFF
TGTGCCATCAAGGGACTAGCGGGCAATGAGCAGTTCTTC
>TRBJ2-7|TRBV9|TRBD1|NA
CASSVGQGHYEQYF
TGTGCCAGCAGCGTAGGACAGGGGCACTACGAGCAGTACTTC
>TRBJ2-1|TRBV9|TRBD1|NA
CASSDRQGHSYNEQFF
TGTGCCAGCAGCGACCGACAGGGACACTCCTACAATGAGCAGTTCTTC
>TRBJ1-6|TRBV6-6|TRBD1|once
CASSLTGLASPLHF
TGTGCCAGCAGTTTGACAGGGTTAGCTTCACCCCTCCACTTT
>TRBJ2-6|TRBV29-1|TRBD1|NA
CSVAGTGVSGANVLTF
TGCAGCGTCGCCGGGACAGGAGTATCTGGGGCCAACGTCCTGACTTTC
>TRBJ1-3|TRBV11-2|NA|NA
CASKGQPSTYSGNTIYF
TGTGCCAGCAAGGGGCAGCCGAGTACATACTCTGGAAACACCATATATTTT
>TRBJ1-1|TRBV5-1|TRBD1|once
CASSPGQGNTEAFF
TGCGCCAGCAGCCCCGGACAGGGGAACACTGAAGCTTTCTTT
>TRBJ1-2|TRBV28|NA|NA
CASTGGATYGYTF
TGTGCCAGCACCGGTGGGGCTACCTATGGCTACACCTTC
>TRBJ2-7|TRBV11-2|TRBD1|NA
CASSLEGTGYYEQYF
TGTGCCAGCAGCTTAGAAGGGACAGGGTACTACGAGCAGTACTTC
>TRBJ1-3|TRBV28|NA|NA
CASTPRQVFGNTIYF
TGTGCCAGCACCCCGAGACAGGTGTTTGGAAACACCATATATTTT
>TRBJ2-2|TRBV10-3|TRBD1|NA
CAISESSDRAPTGELFF
TGTGCCATCAGTGAGTCGTCCGACAGGGCCCCCACCGGGGAGCTGTTTTTT
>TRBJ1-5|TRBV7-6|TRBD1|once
CASSLDPPGGYSNQPQHF
TGTGCCAGCAGCTTAGATCCCCCAGGGGGTTATAGCAATCAGCCCCAGCATTTT
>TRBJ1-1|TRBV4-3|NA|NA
CASSQVLGVVTEAFF
TGCGCCAGCAGCCAAGTCCTTGGAGTAGTCACTGAAGCTTTCTTT
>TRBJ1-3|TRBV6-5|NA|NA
CASSPGGRNTIYF
TGTGCCAGCAGCCCCGGGGGGAGAAACACCATATATTTT